This T cell receptor beta chain was observed in a study of shared clonotypes between healthy human individuals. Study outcomes and limitations: Sharing across four donors was highest in naive CD4 (approximately 5%) and lowest in memory CD8 (about 0.4%). Non-shared clonotypes showed lower generation probabilities than clonotypes common to all four donors.

Every one of the donors was a Caucasian adult that lived in Nashville, Tennessee. A deep-level run was used for the assay. This table comes from immunoSEQ multiplex PCR, and its TCRdb copy is limited to in-frame clones, with some not included. The data contain under 2,500,000 clones, approximately 94% of them singletons. The germline gives CDR1 SGHTA, CDR2 FQGNSA. The V gene lost 3 bases and the J gene lost 2 bases, with 12 bases spanning the gap. The CDR3 sequence is 15 residues long. Details on this clone: The antigen is not known.

The chain couples TRBV7-2 to TRBJ2-3; TRBD1 or TRBD2 may be the D gene (5 bases each). This receptor was obtained from a man in his late teens or twenties in good health. Sequenced material: naive CD4+ T cells sorted from blood. Noted subset: CD45RA+ positively selected. In DNA form, the CDR3 reads TGTGCCAGCAGCTTCGACAGAGGGAACACAGATACGCAGTATTTT. Translation: CASSFDRGNTDTQYF.